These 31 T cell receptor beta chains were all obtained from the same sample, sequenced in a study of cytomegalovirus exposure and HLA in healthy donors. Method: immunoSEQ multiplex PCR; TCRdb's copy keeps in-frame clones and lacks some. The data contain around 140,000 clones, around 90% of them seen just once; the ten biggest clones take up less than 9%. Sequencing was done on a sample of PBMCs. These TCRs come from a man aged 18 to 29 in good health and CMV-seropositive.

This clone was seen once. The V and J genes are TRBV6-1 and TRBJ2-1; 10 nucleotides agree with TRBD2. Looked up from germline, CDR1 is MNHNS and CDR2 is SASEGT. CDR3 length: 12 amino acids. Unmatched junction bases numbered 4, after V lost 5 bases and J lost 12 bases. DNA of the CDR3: TGTGCCAGCAGTACTAGCGGGATTCGGCAGTTCTTC. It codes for CASSTSGIRQFF.

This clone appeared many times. CDR3 amino acids: CASSLVGARGYTF. CDR3 sequence (DNA): TGTGCCAGCAGCTTGGTGGGGGCAAGGGGCTACACCTTC. V gene TRBV5-6 combines with J gene TRBJ1-2; D possibly corresponds to TRBD1 (6 bases). V was trimmed by 0 bases and J by 8 bases, leaving 11 bases between them. CDR3 size: 13 residues. Germline lookup yields CDR1 SGHDT and CDR2 YYEEEE.

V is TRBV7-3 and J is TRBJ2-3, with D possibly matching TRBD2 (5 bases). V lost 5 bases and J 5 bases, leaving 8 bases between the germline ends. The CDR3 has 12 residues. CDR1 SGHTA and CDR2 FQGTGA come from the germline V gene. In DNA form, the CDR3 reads TGTGCCAGCAGCCCGAGCGGAGATACGCAGTATTTT. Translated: CASSPSGDTQYF.

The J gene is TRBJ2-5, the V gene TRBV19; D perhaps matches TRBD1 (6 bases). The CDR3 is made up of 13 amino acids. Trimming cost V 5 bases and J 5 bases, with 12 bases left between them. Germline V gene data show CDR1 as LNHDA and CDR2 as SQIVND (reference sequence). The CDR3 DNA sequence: TGTGCCAGTAGTTCGCAGGGGCGGGAGACCCAGTACTTC. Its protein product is CASSSQGRETQYF.

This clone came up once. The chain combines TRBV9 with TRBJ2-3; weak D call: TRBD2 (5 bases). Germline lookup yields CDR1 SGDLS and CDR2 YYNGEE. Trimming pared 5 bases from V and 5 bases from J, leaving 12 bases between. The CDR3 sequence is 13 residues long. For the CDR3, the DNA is TGTGCCAGCAGTTTTAGTGGGAGAGATACGCAGTATTTT. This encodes CASSFSGRDTQYF.

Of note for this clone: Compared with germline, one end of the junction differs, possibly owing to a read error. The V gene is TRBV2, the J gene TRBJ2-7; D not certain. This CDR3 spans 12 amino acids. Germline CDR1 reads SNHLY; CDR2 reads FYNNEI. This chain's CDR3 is CASREGPYEQYF. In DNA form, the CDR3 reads TGTGCCAGCAGGGAAGGGCCCTACGAGCAGTACTTC.

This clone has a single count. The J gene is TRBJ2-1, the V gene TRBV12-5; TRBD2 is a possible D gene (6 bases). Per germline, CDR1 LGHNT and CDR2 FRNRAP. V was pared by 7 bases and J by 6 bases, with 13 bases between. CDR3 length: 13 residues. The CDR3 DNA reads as TGTGCTAGTGCGGCTAGCGCGGCCAATGAGCAGTTCTTC. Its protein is CASAASAANEQFF. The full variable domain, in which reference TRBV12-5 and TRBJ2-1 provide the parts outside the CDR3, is DARVTQTPRHKVTEMGQEVTMRCQPILGHNTVFWYRQTMMQGLELLAYFRNRAPLDDSGMPKDRFSAEMPDATLATLKIQPSEPRDSAVYFCASAASAANEQFFGPGTRLTVL.

The CDR3 here is CASSLGLADTQYF. DNA for the CDR3: TGTGCCAGCTCACTGGGACTAGCGGATACGCAGTATTTT. The chain recombines TRBV18 with TRBJ2-3; 10 bases line up with TRBD2. The V gene's germline CDR1 is KGHSH and CDR2 LQKENI. The CDR3 sequence is 13 residues long. The V gene end was trimmed by 4 bases and the J gene end by 6 bases; junction bases not matched to a gene: 1. The full variable domain, in which reference TRBV18 and TRBJ2-3 provide the parts outside the CDR3, is NAGVMQNPRHLVRRRGQEARLRCSPMKGHSHVYWYRQLPEEGLKFMVYLQKENIIDESGMPKERFSAEFPKEGPSILRIQQVVRGDSAAYFCASSLGLADTQYFGPGTRLTVL.

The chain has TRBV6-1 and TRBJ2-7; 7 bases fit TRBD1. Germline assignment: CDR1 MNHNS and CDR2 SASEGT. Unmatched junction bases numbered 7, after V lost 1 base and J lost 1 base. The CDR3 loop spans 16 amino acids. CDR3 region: CASSEDWDSPSYEQYF. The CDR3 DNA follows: TGTGCCAGCAGTGAAGATTGGGACAGCCCGTCCTACGAGCAGTACTTC.

The CDR3: CASSPTDLAGGRDEQYF. CDR3 DNA sequence: TGTGCCAGCAGCCCGACAGATCTAGCGGGAGGAAGGGACGAGCAGTACTTC. The chain uses TRBV11-2 and TRBJ2-7, with 11 bases identical to TRBD2. In germline, CDR1 is SGHAT, CDR2 FQNNGV. With V trimmed by 5 bases and J by 5 bases, 14 bases remained unmatched. The CDR3 contains 17 residues.

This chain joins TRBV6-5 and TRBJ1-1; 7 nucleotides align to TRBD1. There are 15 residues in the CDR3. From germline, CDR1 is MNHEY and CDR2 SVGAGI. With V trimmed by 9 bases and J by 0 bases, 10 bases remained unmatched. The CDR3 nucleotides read TGTGCCAGTTGGGACAGTAGTGCCATGAACACTGAAGCTTTCTTT. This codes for CASWDSSAMNTEAFF.

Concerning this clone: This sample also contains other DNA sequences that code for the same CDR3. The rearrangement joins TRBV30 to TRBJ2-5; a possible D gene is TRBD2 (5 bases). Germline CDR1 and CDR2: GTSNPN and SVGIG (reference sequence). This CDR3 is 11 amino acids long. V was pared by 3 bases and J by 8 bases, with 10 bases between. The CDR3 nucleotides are TGTGCCTGGAGGCTCGGGGAAACCCAGTACTTC. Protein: CAWRLGETQYF.

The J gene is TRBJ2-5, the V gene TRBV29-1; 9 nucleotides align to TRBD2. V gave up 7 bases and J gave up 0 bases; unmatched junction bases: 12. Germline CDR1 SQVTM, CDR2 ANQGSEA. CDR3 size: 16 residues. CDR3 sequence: CSARGVAGAYQETQYF. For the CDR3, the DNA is TGCAGCGCCAGGGGGGTAGCGGGGGCATACCAAGAGACCCAGTACTTC.

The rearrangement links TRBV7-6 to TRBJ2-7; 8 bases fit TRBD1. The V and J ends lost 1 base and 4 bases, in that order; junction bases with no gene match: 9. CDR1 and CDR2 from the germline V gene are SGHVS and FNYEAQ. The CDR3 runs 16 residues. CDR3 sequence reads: CASSLDPEDRAYEQYF. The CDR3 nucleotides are TGTGCCAGCAGCTTAGACCCCGAGGACAGGGCGTACGAGCAGTACTTC. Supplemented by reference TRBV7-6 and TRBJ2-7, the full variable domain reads GAGVSQSPRYKVTKRGQDVALRCDPISGHVSLYWYRQALGQGPEFLTYFNYEAQQDKSGLPNDRFSAERPEGSISTLTIQRTEQRDSAMYRCASSLDPEDRAYEQYFGPGTRLTVT.

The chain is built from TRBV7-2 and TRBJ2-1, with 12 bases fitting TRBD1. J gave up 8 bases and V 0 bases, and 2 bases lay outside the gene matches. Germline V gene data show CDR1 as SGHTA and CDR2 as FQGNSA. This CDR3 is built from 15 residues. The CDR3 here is CASSLAGTGGYEQFF. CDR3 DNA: TGTGCCAGCAGCTTAGCGGGGACAGGGGGCTATGAGCAGTTCTTC.

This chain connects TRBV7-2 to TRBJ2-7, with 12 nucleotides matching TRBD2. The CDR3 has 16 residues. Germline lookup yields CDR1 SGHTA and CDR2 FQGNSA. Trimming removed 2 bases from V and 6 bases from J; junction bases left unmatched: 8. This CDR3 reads CASSLTASGGAVEQYF. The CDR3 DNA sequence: TGTGCCAGCAGCTTAACGGCTAGCGGGGGGGCGGTCGAGCAGTACTTC.

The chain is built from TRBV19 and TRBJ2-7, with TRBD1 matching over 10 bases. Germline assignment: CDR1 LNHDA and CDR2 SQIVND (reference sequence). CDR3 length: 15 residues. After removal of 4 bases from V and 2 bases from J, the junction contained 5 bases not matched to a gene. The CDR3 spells CASSKKDRGTYEQYF. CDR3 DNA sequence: TGTGCCAGTAGTAAAAAGGACAGGGGGACCTACGAGCAGTACTTC.

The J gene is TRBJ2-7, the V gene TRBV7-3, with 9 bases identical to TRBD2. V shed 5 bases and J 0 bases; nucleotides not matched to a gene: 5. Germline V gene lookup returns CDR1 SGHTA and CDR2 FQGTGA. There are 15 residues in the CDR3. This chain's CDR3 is CASSRSGGNSYEQYF. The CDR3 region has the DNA TGTGCCAGCAGCCGAAGCGGGGGGAACTCCTACGAGCAGTACTTC.

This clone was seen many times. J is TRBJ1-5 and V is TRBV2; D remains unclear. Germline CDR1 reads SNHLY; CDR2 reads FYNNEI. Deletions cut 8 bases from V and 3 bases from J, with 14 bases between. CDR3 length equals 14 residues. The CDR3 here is CASGAARNNQPQHF. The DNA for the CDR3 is TGTGCCAGCGGCGCGGCGCGAAACAATCAGCCCCAGCATTTT.

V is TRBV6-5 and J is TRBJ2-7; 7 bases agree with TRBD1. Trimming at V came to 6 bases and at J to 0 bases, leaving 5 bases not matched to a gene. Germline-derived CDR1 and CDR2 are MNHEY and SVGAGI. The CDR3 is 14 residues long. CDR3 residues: CASSPAGGSYEQYF. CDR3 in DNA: TGTGCCAGCAGCCCGGCAGGGGGCTCCTACGAGCAGTACTTC.

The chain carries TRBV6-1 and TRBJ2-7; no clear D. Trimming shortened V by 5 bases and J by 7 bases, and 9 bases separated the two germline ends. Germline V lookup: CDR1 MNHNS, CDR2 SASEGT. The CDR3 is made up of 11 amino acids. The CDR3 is CASSSPQEQYF. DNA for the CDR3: TGTGCCAGCAGTTCCCCACAGGAGCAGTACTTC.

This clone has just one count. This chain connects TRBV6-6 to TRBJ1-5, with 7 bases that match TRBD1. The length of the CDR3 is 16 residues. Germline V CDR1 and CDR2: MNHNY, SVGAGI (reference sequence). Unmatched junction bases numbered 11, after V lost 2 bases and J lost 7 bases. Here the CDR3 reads CASSYPWDSSGQPQHF. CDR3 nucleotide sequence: TGTGCCAGCAGTTACCCCTGGGACAGTTCTGGGCAGCCCCAGCATTTT.

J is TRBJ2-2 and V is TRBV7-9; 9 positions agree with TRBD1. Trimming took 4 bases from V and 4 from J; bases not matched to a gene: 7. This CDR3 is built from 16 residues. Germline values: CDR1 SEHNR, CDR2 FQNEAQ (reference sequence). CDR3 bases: TGTGCCAGCAGCTCCCGGACAGGGGAGGGCACCGGGGAGCTGTTTTTT. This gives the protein CASSSRTGEGTGELFF.

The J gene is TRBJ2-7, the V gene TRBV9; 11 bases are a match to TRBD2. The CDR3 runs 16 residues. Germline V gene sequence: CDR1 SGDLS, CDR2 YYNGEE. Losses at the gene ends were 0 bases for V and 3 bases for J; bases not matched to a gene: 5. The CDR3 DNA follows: TGTGCCAGCAGCGTAGGGGCTAGCGGGAGGAGCTACGAGCAGTACTTC. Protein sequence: CASSVGASGRSYEQYF.

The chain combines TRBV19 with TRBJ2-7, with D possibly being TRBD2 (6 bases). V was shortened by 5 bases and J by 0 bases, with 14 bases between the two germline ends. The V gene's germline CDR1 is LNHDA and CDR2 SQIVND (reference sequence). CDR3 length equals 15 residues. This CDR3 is CASSVSWDFSYEQYF. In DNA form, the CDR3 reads TGTGCCAGTAGTGTGTCCTGGGACTTCTCCTACGAGCAGTACTTC.

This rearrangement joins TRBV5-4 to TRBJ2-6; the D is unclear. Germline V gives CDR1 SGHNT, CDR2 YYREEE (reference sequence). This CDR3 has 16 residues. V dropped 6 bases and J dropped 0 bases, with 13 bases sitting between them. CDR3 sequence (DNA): TGTGCCAGCACCTTTCCACCGCGCTCTGGGGCCAACGTCCTGACTTTC. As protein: CASTFPPRSGANVLTF.

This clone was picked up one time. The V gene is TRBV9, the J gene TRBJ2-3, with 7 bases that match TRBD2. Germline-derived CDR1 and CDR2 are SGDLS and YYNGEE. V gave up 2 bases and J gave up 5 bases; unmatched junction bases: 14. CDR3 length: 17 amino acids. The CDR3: CASSVSSDNPGGDTQYF. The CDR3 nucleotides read TGTGCCAGCAGCGTTTCTTCGGACAACCCGGGGGGAGATACGCAGTATTTT.

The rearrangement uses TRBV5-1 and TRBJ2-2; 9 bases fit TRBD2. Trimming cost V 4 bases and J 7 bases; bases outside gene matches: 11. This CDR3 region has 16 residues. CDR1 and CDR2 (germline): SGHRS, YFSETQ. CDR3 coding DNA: TGCGCCAGCAGCGTAGCGGGAGTAGCTCGGGGCGGGGAGCTGTTTTTT. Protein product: CASSVAGVARGGELFF.

The CDR3 sequence is CASSAPPGARGYTF. The DNA for the CDR3 is TGTGCCAGCAGCGCCCCTCCAGGGGCCAGGGGCTACACCTTC. The chain carries TRBV7-2 and TRBJ1-2; perhaps TRBD1 as D (6 bases). Germline CDR1 SGHTA, CDR2 FQGNSA. V was shortened by 5 bases and J by 8 bases, with 18 bases between the two germline ends. This CDR3 spans 14 amino acids.

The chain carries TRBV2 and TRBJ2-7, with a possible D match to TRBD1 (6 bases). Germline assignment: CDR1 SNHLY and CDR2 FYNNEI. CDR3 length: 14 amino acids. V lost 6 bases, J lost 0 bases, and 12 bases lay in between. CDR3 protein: CASRGHVSSYEQYF. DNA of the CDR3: TGTGCCAGCAGGGGACACGTAAGCTCCTACGAGCAGTACTTC.

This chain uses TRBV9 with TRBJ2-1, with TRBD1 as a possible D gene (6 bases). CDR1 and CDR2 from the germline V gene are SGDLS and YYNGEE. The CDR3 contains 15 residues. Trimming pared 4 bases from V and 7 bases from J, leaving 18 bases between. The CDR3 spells CASSQGGQPPNEQFF. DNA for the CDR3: TGTGCCAGCAGCCAAGGCGGACAGCCCCCGAATGAGCAGTTCTTC.